Sequencing of this T cell receptor beta chain was carried out in a study of metastatic and nonmetastatic thyroid tumors. The wider study: Repertoires from blood and tumor or nodule tissue of malignant and benign thyroid patients were compared.

Overall study findings and caveats: Patients with malignant thyroid tumors reportedly had significantly higher TCR beta diversity than those with benign nodules, in blood and tumor.

Relative to its sample, this clone is medium-sized. What it recognizes is unknown. Original processing methods: The study took CDR3 differences across clinicopathological groups and made a distant-metastasis classifier for papillary thyroid cancer from them. MiXCR reprocessed the PCR reads for TCRdb. None of the V and J calls come from the authors' own analysis; TCRdb made them. Of 45,000 to 50,000 clones in the sample, more than 20% were seen once. Deletions cut 0 bases from V and 0 bases from J, with 6 bases between. Germline CDR1 is MNHEY and CDR2 is SVGAGI. There are 14 residues in the CDR3. No treatment had been given to any patient before thyroid surgery.

Sequenced sample: blood. The V and J genes are TRBV6-5 and TRBJ2-7; D perhaps matches TRBD2 (6 bases). This sequence originates from a male donor with papillary thyroid cancer or a benign thyroid nodule (not recorded which). Some clones in this sample may be carry-over from other donors' samples. CDR3 in amino acids: CASSYSGGSYEQYF. The CDR3 nucleotides read TGTGCCAGCAGTTACTCGGGGGGCTCCTACGAGCAGTACTTC.